This T cell receptor beta chain was identified during a study of CD8 T cells in ankylosing spondylitis. One entry per CDR3 protein, called by TCRdb with MiXCR from the 5' RACE reads. The sample carries about 240,000 distinct CDR3 sequences, roughly a quarter recorded once. The CDR3 covers 14 residues. Trimming removed 6 bases from V and 0 bases from J, with 15 bases in between. CDR1 DFQATT and CDR2 SNEGSKA come from the germline V gene (reference sequence). The chain links TRBV20-1 to TRBJ2-7, with D perhaps TRBD2 (5 bases). Sequenced: blood, either unsorted or a sorted T cell fraction (not recorded which). The receptor comes from a male donor with ankylosing spondylitis or in good health (not recorded which). The CDR3 region has the DNA TGCAGTGCCCAGCTAGGCGACTACTCCTACGAGCAGTACTTC. As protein: CSAQLGDYSYEQYF.